A selection of T cell receptor beta chains follows, all from one sample in a study of shared clonotypes between healthy human individuals. Clones were read by immunoSEQ multiplex PCR, and TCRdb kept only the in-frame ones, dropping some. The sample holds 950,000 to 1,200,000 clones, 70% to 85% seen once. The sample was memory CD4+ T cells from PBMCs. Source of these receptors: a man aged 18 to 29 in good health. Some clones in this sample may be carry-over from other donors' samples. CDR3s include the opening cysteine and the closing phenylalanine or tryptophan. A D gene is named only where the DNA matches it firmly. Part of the rows lack a size; the others show once, few, many or a class for expanded clones.

d_call	clone_size	v_call	j_call	cdr3_aa	cdr3_nt
-	-	TRBV7-9	TRBJ2-5	CASSLGRNSETQYF	TGTGCCAGCAGCTTGGGCCGGAACTCGGAGACCCAGTACTTC
TRBD1	few	TRBV5-4	TRBJ2-5	CASSSKDRVGETQYF	TGTGCCAGCAGCTCAAAGGACAGGGTGGGAGAGACCCAGTACTTC
TRBD2	-	TRBV4-2	TRBJ2-1	CASSQFSLAGSYNEQFF	TGTGCCAGCAGCCAATTCAGTTTAGCGGGCTCCTACAATGAGCAGTTCTTC
TRBD2	-	TRBV7-9	TRBJ2-3	CASSLGLAGSTDTQYF	TGTGCCAGCAGCTTGGGACTAGCGGGAAGTACAGATACGCAGTATTTT
-	-	TRBV28	TRBJ2-3	CASSPGLWADTQYF	TGTGCCAGCAGTCCGGGACTGTGGGCAGATACGCAGTATTTT
-	-	TRBV27	TRBJ1-4	CASSLSEPRLFF	TGTGCCAGCAGTTTATCGGAACCGAGACTGTTTTTT
TRBD2	-	TRBV6-6	TRBJ2-7	CASSSTGLADYEQYF	TGTGCCAGCAGTTCCACGGGACTAGCGGACTACGAGCAGTACTTC
TRBD1	-	TRBV7-8	TRBJ2-7	CASSLARTGTLYEQYF	TGTGCCAGCAGCTTAGCCAGGACAGGAACACTCTACGAGCAGTACTTC
-	-	TRBV5-1	TRBJ1-1	CASSLITGMGGEAFF	TGCGCCAGCAGCTTGATAACTGGCATGGGGGGTGAAGCTTTCTTT
TRBD1	once	TRBV5-4	TRBJ1-3	CASSLEGARGNTIYF	TGTGCCAGCAGCCTGGAGGGGGCACGAGGAAACACCATATATTTT
-	few	TRBV2	TRBJ1-5	CASSEVLVGQPQHF	TGTGCCAGCAGTGAAGTCCTAGTGGGTCAGCCCCAGCATTTT
TRBD1	-	TRBV30	TRBJ1-3	CACQSRGADSGNTIYF	TGTGCCTGCCAATCCAGGGGGGCGGACTCTGGAAACACCATATATTTT
-	-	TRBV18	TRBJ2-1	CASSPSRRKSYNEQFF	TGTGCCAGCTCCCCTTCTAGGCGAAAATCCTACAATGAGCAGTTCTTC
-	-	TRBV7-8	TRBJ1-2	CASSLGVNYGYTF	TGTGCCAGCAGCTTAGGGGTGAACTATGGCTACACCTTC
TRBD2	few	TRBV6-6	TRBJ2-7	CASSYERGAYEQYF	TGTGCCAGCAGTTACGAGCGGGGGGCCTACGAGCAGTACTTC
TRBD1	-	TRBV19	TRBJ1-2	CASTWTGSYGYTF	TGTGCCAGTACCTGGACAGGGAGCTATGGCTACACCTTC
-	-	TRBV25-1	TRBJ1-1	CASSEPEGRPNTEAFF	TGTGCCAGCAGTGAACCTGAGGGACGGCCGAACACTGAAGCTTTCTTT
TRBD1	-	TRBV29-1	TRBJ1-4	CSVGGGQTNEKLFF	TGCAGCGTAGGCGGGGGACAGACTAATGAAAAACTGTTTTTT
TRBD1	-	TRBV28	TRBJ1-1	CASSFGTGVGNTEAFF	TGTGCCAGCAGTTTTGGTACAGGGGTGGGGAACACTGAAGCTTTCTTT
TRBD1	-	TRBV28	TRBJ2-5	CASSLNRGRPGETQYF	TGTGCCAGCAGCCTCAACAGGGGGCGGCCGGGGGAGACCCAGTACTTC
TRBD2	-	TRBV7-2	TRBJ2-2	CASSLLPSGNTGELFF	TGTGCCAGCAGCTTATTGCCTAGCGGAAACACCGGGGAGCTGTTTTTT
TRBD1	-	TRBV9	TRBJ2-7	CASSATPGQGTYEQYF	TGTGCCAGCAGCGCAACCCCGGGACAGGGGACATACGAGCAGTACTTC
-	-	TRBV5-1	TRBJ2-5	CASSPGPQETQYF	TGCGCCAGCAGCCCGGGACCCCAAGAGACCCAGTACTTC
TRBD2	few	TRBV6-1	TRBJ2-7	CASKKAGEGSYEQYF	TGTGCCAGCAAGAAAGCGGGAGAGGGGTCCTACGAGCAGTACTTC
-	once	TRBV28	TRBJ1-2	CASSLTSLGAAYGYTF	TGTGCCAGCAGTTTAACTTCCCTGGGTGCGGCCTATGGCTACACCTTC
-	-	TRBV25-1	TRBJ1-2	CASSESGVRDYGYTF	TGTGCCAGCAGTGAATCAGGGGTAAGGGACTATGGCTACACCTTC
-	-	TRBV6-1	TRBJ2-7	CARLSGPEREQYF	TGTGCCAGACTATCGGGACCCGAGCGCGAGCAGTACTTC
-	-	TRBV4-1	TRBJ1-2	CASSQERSYGYTF	TGCGCCAGCAGCCAAGAGCGCTCCTATGGCTACACCTTC
-	-	TRBV28	TRBJ2-6	CASSILKGGANVLTF	TGTGCCAGCAGCATTCTCAAAGGCGGGGCCAACGTCCTGACTTTC
-	-	TRBV29-1	TRBJ1-1	CSAYPPGNTEAFF	TGCAGCGCCTATCCTCCTGGGAACACTGAAGCTTTCTTT
-	-	TRBV18	TRBJ1-2	CASSTGTLYGYTF	TGTGCCAGCTCAACTGGGACACTCTATGGCTACACCTTC
TRBD2	once	TRBV28	TRBJ2-1	CASDGLANNNEQFF	TGTGCCAGCGATGGACTAGCGAACAACAATGAGCAGTTCTTC
TRBD1	-	TRBV7-8	TRBJ1-2	CASSLAGGAPSYTF	TGTGCCAGCAGCTTAGCAGGGGGCGCCCCAAGCTACACCTTC
-	-	TRBV2	TRBJ1-2	CASKGQLVNYGYTF	TGTGCCAGCAAAGGACAGCTCGTCAACTATGGCTACACCTTC
-	-	TRBV7-9	TRBJ2-5	CASSLGLLETQYF	TGTGCCAGCAGCTTAGGGCTACTGGAGACCCAGTACTTC
TRBD2	-	TRBV6-5	TRBJ2-1	CASSYLRLAEGNEQFF	TGTGCCAGCAGTTACCTCCGACTAGCGGAAGGGAATGAGCAGTTCTTC
-	-	TRBV11-2	TRBJ2-2	CASSLAGRRAGELFF	TGTGCCAGCAGCTTAGCAGGGAGGCGAGCCGGGGAGCTGTTTTTT
-	-	TRBV30	TRBJ2-1	CAWAVGLEQFF	TGTGCCTGGGCGGTAGGTCTAGAGCAGTTCTTC
-	-	TRBV7-6	TRBJ1-4	CASSLALKRGAIGKLFF	TGTGCCAGCAGCTTAGCGCTAAAGAGGGGGGCGATTGGAAAACTGTTTTTT